This T cell receptor (beta chain) was identified during a study of T cell changes during pregnancy in multiple sclerosis. The sample holds one count of this clone. Profiled with immunoSEQ multiplex PCR; TCRdb holds only in-frame clones, not every one. The table shows more than 45,000 clones, with 92% occurring only once. J was trimmed by 5 bases and V by 6 bases; bases with no gene match: 9. The CDR3 length is 15 residues. CDR1 is LGHNA and CDR2 is YSLEER in the germline V gene. The clonotype comes from a female donor with multiple sclerosis, enrolled in a pregnancy study. The chain links TRBV4-3 to TRBJ2-3; 9 positions match TRBD2. This specimen consisted of CD4+ T cells from peripheral blood mononuclear cells, obtained after pregnancy. The CDR3 protein is CASRNVAGVRDTQYF. The CDR3 coding sequence is TGCGCCAGCAGGAACGTAGCGGGGGTGAGAGATACGCAGTATTTT.